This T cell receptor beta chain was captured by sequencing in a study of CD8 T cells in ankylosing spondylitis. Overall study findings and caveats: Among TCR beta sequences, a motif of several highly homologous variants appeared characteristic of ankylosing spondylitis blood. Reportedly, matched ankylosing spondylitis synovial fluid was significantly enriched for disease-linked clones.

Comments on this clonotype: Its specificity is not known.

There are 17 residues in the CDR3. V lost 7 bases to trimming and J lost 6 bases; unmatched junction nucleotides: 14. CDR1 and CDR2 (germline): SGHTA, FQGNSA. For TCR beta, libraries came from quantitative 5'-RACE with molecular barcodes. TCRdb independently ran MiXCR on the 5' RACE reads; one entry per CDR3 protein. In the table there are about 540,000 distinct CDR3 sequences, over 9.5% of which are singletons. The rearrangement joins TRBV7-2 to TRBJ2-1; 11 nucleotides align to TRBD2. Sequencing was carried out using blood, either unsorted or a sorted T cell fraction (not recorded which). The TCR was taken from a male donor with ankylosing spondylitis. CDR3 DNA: TGTGCCAGCACTTTTGGGGTACTAGCGGGAGAGAGCAATGAGCAGTTCTTC. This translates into CASTFGVLAGESNEQFF.